The entry below gives a single T cell receptor (beta chain) sequence along with its context. Its recognized antigen is unknown. These data come from a study of CXCR3-negative and CXCR3-positive naive CD8 T cells (dated by TCRdb to the late 2010s). Study-wide context: In total, 130 million to 150 million TRB reads were obtained, which works out to roughly 1.5 +/- 0.3 million reads per library. Diversity and physicochemical repertoire analyses were performed on approximately 10 donors pooled from two independent experiments. The TRBV-TRBJ cluster analysis covered naive subsets from about five donors and memory cells from 3 donors.

Each CD8+ T cell subset was flow-sorted in triplicate, with over 250,000 cells per subset placed directly into RLT lysis buffer. Using standard density gradient centrifugation, peripheral blood mononuclear cells were isolated from buffy coats. Total RNA was extracted from sorted cells with an RNeasy Mini Kit. Sequencing took place on a NextSeq 550. The Human TCR Profiling Kit (MiLaboratory) was used to prepare UMI-labeled 5' RACE TRB cDNA libraries. The full amount of extracted RNA was used for cDNA synthesis, and the full amount of resulting cDNA was used for PCR amplification. Libraries were prepared in parallel using an identical number of PCR cycles. As for how the authors treated the data: With a minimum of two reads required per UMI, MIGEC and MiXCR pulled out about 50,000 +/- 10,000 unique UMI-labeled TRB cDNA molecules from each library. An average of approximately 40,000 +/- 10,000 functional in-frame TRB CDR3 nucleotide clonotypes without stop codons was found per library. Diversity metrics, including normalized Shannon-Wiener and Chao1, were computed in VDJtools after downsampling to 5000 UMI-labeled TRB molecules per sample. Clonotype-size-weighted physicochemical properties of the central five CDR3 residues (interaction energy, strength, volume and Kidera factor 4) were computed in VDJtools. Each CDR3 protein sequence appears as one entry after TCRdb reprocessed the reads, and no DNA is included. TCRdb's processing, not the authors', yielded these V and J calls. For this sample, the table gives roughly 48,000 distinct CDR3 sequences. The top ten clonotypes cover 15% of the sample.

What the authors observed across the whole study: TRBV-TRBJ usage was similar between naive CXCR3-negative and CXCR3-positive cells from the same donor, while memory cells showed distinct patterns. Because CXCR3 expression was partially decreased after cryopreservation, freshly isolated PBMCs were used for most assays. Surface CD5, linked to self-reactivity in mice, was comparable between naive subsets; TCR interaction strength was therefore also inferred from TRB CDR3 physicochemical properties. Both naive subsets had comparably high repertoire diversity, while memory CD8+ T cells had much lower repertoire diversity.

The sample comprised memory CD8+ T cells from blood. Explained via the paper, the cell subset or site label denotes: conventional CD8+ memory T cells (TMEM), sorted as controls. The receptor's source is a human donor in good health. Some clones in this sample may be carry-over from other donors' samples.

CDR3 loop: CSVAGSNYGYTF. The chain couples TRBV29-1 to TRBJ1-2. The CDR3 goes from the cysteine to the phenylalanine over 12 residues. DNA was not recorded. CDR1 and CDR2 (SQVTM, ANQGSEA) derive from the germline V gene.